This is a list of T cell receptor beta chains from one sample in a study of graft-versus-host responses after intestinal transplantation. These receptors' targets are unknown. Repertoires were generated with immunoSEQ multiplex PCR, while TCRdb's copy carries only in-frame clones and drops some. The table has tens of thousands of clones, approximately 90% seen once. Sequences were derived from unstimulated CD8+ T cells sorted from spleen or lymph node cells, sampled before transplant. These receptors were collected from a human donor who was the organ donor for an intestinal transplant. CDR3s include the opening cysteine and the closing phenylalanine or tryptophan. Each record gives: D gene, V gene, CDR3 protein. The D gene is left open where the match is weak.

>-|TRBV7-9
CASSLGGGYGYTF
>TRBD2|TRBV11-2
CASSSVAGAKNIQYF
>-|TRBV29-1
CSVQSGGGYEQYF
>-|TRBV5-6
CASSLLAGSGANVLTF
>-|TRBV15
CATAQGVLPSNQPQHF
>TRBD2|TRBV5-4
CASSLVVAGAIEQFF
>-|TRBV4-1
CASSQDDWNEVNTEAFF
>-|TRBV15
CATSRDLSGVTDTQYF
>-|TRBV29-1
CSVAGTDYGYTF
>-|TRBV4-2
CASSLRGNEQFF
>TRBD2|TRBV10-2
CASSESYGAGTSGSTYQETQYF
>-|TRBV6-5
CASSYSNEKLFF
>-|TRBV15
CATSSFRDNLDEQYF
>-|TRBV11-2
CARSLEPTYNSPLHF
>TRBD1|TRBV6-1
CASTQGRTGFYEQYF
>-|TRBV7-9
CASRQRARVRGKYGYTF
>TRBD2|TRBV19
CASSIPSGDEQFF
>-|TRBV7-4
CASSLSTGGSGNTIYF
>TRBD2|TRBV4-1
CASSQEGLASNEQFF
>-|TRBV4-1
CASSQDADSNEKLFF
>TRBD2|TRBV2
CASRGGMSGELFF
>TRBD1|TRBV9
CASSPTGSYEQYF
>-|TRBV9
CASSVVGDSFYGYTF
>-|TRBV4-1
CASSQAVLGGDTQYF
>TRBD2|TRBV27
CASSLLAGGPWDTQYF
>TRBD1|TRBV4-1
CASSLQGGGTEAFF
>-|TRBV5-6
CASSLAGGTDPGGYTF
>-|TRBV27
CASRSDFYNEQFF
>-|TRBV6-1
CASSEKRVQYYVATNEKLFF
>-|TRBV19
CASTMLAGGTGELFF
>TRBD2|TRBV2
CASSEPAGDWNEQFF
>-|TRBV9
CASSVGYSRGVGRNEQFF
>TRBD1|TRBV25-1
CASSEPRWDRGHEQYF
>TRBD2|TRBV9
CASSVGSGSRSGELFF